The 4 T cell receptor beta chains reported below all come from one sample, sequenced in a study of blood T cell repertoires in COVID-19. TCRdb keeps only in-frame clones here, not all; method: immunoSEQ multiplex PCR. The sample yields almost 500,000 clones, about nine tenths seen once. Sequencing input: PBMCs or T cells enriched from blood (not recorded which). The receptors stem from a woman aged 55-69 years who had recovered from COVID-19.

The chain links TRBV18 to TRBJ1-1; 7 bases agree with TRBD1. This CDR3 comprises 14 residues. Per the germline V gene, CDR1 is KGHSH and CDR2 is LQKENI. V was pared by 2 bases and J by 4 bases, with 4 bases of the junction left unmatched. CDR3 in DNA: TGTGCCAGCTCACCAATAGAGGGGGCCACTGAAGCTTTCTTT. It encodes CASSPIEGATEAFF.

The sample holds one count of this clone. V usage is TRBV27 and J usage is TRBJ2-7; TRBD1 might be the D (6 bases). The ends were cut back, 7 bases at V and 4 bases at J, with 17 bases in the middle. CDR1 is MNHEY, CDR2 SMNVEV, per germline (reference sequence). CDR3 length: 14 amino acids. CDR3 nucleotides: TGTGCCAGCAAACTACGCCAGGGGTGGTACGAGCAGTACGTC. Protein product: CASKLRQGWYEQYV.

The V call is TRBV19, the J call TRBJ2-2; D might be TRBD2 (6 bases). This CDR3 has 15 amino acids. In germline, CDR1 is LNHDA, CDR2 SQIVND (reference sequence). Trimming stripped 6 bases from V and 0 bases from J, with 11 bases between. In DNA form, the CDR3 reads TGTGCCAGTAGGATTAGCGGAGCGAACACCGGGGAGCTGTTTTTT. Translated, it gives CASRISGANTGELFF.

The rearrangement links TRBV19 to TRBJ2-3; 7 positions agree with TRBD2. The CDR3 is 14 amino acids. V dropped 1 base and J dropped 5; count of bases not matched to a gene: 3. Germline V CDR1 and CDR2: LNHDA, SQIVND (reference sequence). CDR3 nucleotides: TGTGCCAGTAGTATAGGGGGAGGGCAAGATACGCAGTATTTT. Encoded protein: CASSIGGGQDTQYF.